The text below deals with one TCR beta chain. Original processing notes: Estimated nucleated cell counts came from reference gene primer amplification. TCRdb's table, derived via immunoSEQ multiplex PCR, lists solely in-frame clones and lacks some. The V and J calls and clone size come from that table; D and trimming were worked out from the DNA. The sample lists 150,000 or so clones, about 85% occurring once. The germline gives CDR1 MNHEY, CDR2 SMNVEV (reference sequence). After removal of 6 bases from V and 2 bases from J, the junction contained 3 bases not matched to a gene. The CDR3 has 14 residues. The data were taken from a study of blood T cell repertoires in COVID-19. About the research overall: From T cells, B-cell-depleted T cells, or PBMCs came the material, which was cDNA or gDNA.

The rearrangement uses TRBV27 and TRBJ2-7, with 11 bases fitting TRBD1. This clonotype was obtained from an older man who had recovered from COVID-19. Sequenced: peripheral blood. The CDR3 loop reads CASSGQGAPYEQYF. The CDR3 DNA reads TGTGCCAGCAGCGGACAGGGGGCCCCCTACGAGCAGTACTTC.